This TCR beta chain appears in the sequencing data of a study of shared clonotypes between healthy human individuals. Whole-study results and caveats: In this cohort, only blood was sampled, and tissue repertoires likely differ. Generation probability values for non-shared clonotypes were lower than those for clonotypes shared by all four donors.

Splitting of CD4+ cells produced CD45RA+ naive and CD45RA-negative memory subsets. Data came from immunoSEQ multiplex PCR; TCRdb stores just in-frame clones and leaves some out. Here the sample spans around 1.6 million clones, 95% to 99% being singletons. In regard to this clone: Its antigen is as yet unknown.

Material for sequencing was naive CD4+ T cells sorted from blood. Subset indicated: CD45RA+ positively selected. This receptor was identified in a young man in good health.

The CDR3 region has the DNA TGTGCCAGCAGCTTGGGAGCCACAGGCGGGGAGCTGTTTTTT. It encodes CASSLGATGGELFF. The chain couples TRBV5-4 to TRBJ2-2; tentative D call: TRBD1 (5 bases). The germline V gene encodes CDR1 SGHNT and CDR2 YYREEE (reference sequence). The CDR3 contains 14 residues. V was trimmed by 0 bases and J by 7 bases, leaving 10 bases between them.